A selection of T cell receptor beta chains follows, all from one sample in a study of blood T cell repertoires in COVID-19. Profiling relied on immunoSEQ multiplex PCR, and the TCRdb table lists in-frame clones only, not all of them. This table holds hundreds of thousands of clones, 75% to 90% found once. Source material: peripheral blood. The receptors stem from a woman in her forties or fifties with COVID-19, enrolled during active disease. The conserved cysteine and the conserved F or W are not part of the CDR3 here.

j_gene,v_gene,CDR3aa
TRBJ1-5,TRBV3-1/TRBV3-2,ASSQSHSNQPQH
TRBJ2-1,TRBV14,ASSQYGGMFYNEQF
TRBJ2-7,TRBV11-2,ASSFEGAEQY
TRBJ2-7,TRBV13,ASSLQGAKEQY
TRBJ2-7,TRBV6-2/TRBV6-3,ASSYQTAGGLYEQY
TRBJ2-7,TRBV11-2,ASSLDSNYEQY
TRBJ2-7,TRBV30,AWSVGLAVYEQY
TRBJ2-2,TRBV10-3,AISGSGQRNTGELF
TRBJ1-1,TRBV15,ATSRDIGTGSTEAF
TRBJ2-5,TRBV19,ASSIGTSAKETQY
TRBJ1-1,TRBV27,ASSFQGSVDTEAF
TRBJ2-5,TRBV7-3,ASSLMDRGQETQY
TRBJ1-5,TRBV7-9,ASSSPGNQPQH
TRBJ2-7,TRBV11-3,ASSLIRAVYEQY
TRBJ2-1,TRBV10-1,ARPLWRINEQF
TRBJ1-1,TRBV27,ASSLGAGGLRNTEAF
TRBJ1-1,TRBV4-3,ASSPYRGQLNTEAF
TRBJ2-1,TRBV11-3,ASSSGGGPFSEQF
TRBJ1-2,TRBV2,ASDLQGRSGYT
TRBJ2-2,TRBV11-2,ASSWGQGTGELF
TRBJ1-1,TRBV2,ASRGTSMNTEAF
TRBJ2-1,TRBV5-4,ASSLAGQGIYNEQF
TRBJ2-2,TRBV3-1/TRBV3-2,ASSQEVGSWFTGELF
TRBJ1-3,TRBV3-1/TRBV3-2,ASSLPPLLSGNTIY
TRBJ1-1,TRBV4-2,ASSRNRGQTETEAF
TRBJ1-4,TRBV6-5,ASRLRQGANEKLF
TRBJ1-1,TRBV30,AWADRALAEAF
TRBJ1-4,TRBV3-1/TRBV3-2,ASSQGQGKLF
TRBJ2-1,TRBV6-4,ASSAGLAGGYEQF
TRBJ2-1,TRBV19,ASSIEDRGLNEQF
TRBJ1-3,TRBV10-2,ASSRGQGGNTIY
TRBJ2-3,TRBV3-1/TRBV3-2,ASSSTSPGTDTQY
TRBJ2-3,TRBV10-1,ASSEVRTETDTQY
TRBJ1-1,TRBV4-1,ASRGQGDTEAF
TRBJ1-2,TRBV6-5,ASSTQGGSGYT
TRBJ1-1,TRBV3-1/TRBV3-2,ASSQSGFDTEAF
TRBJ2-4,TRBV30,AWTAGGRVKNIQY
TRBJ1-3,TRBV9,ASSAKGTGNTIY
TRBJ1-3,TRBV15,ATRPDRAGNTIY
TRBJ1-2,TRBV19,ASSRGGQGRTDGYT
TRBJ2-7,TRBV23-1,ASSQTGTSPSYEQY
TRBJ2-3,TRBV7-2,ASSTSGRYGDTQY
TRBJ2-2,TRBV5-5,ASSYSGLNTGELF
TRBJ2-1,TRBV4-1,ASSQDSWTRPYNEQF
TRBJ2-5,TRBV24-1,ATSDLRFTGGVQETQY
TRBJ2-1,TRBV4-1,ASSLGLASIYNEQF